This record looks at one TCR beta chain sequence and its context. Antigen: not known. Produced via immunoSEQ multiplex PCR; TCRdb's table is partial and in-frame only. Of 120,000 or so clones in the sample, about 86% were seen once. This sample is part of a study of PD-1 blockade in mismatch repair-deficient tumors. Findings of the study overall: Rapid post-treatment expansion, then contraction, generally preceding radiologic response, marked tumor-resident clones.

Mismatch repair deficiency was confirmed in all patients, by PCR or immunohistochemistry. TCR sequencing covered a few patients who responded to pembrolizumab. The CDR3 is made up of 14 amino acids. V gave up 5 bases and J gave up 0 bases, with 8 bases separating them. Germline V gene data show CDR1 as SGHTA and CDR2 as FQGNSA. This rearrangement joins TRBV7-2 to TRBJ1-5, with no clear D. The receptor comes from an adult with mismatch repair-deficient cancer. The material sequenced was peripheral blood, taken 44 weeks after starting pembrolizumab. CDR3 DNA: TGTGCCAGCAGCCCCAGAGCTAGCAATCAGCCCCAGCATTTT. Translated, it gives CASSPRASNQPQHF.